The rows below give T cell receptor beta chains drawn from one sample of a study of post-analysis software for immune sequencing data. From the PCR reads, TCRdb called clonotypes with MiXCR, one entry per CDR3 protein. The data contain hundreds of thousands of distinct CDR3 sequences, roughly 27% of them singletons. The sequenced material came from blood. The receptors stem from a girl under 18 with multiple sclerosis. Both conserved end residues are part of each CDR3. Each record gives: D gene, V gene, J gene, clone size, CDR3 DNA, CDR3 protein. The D gene is left open where the match is weak. Expanded clones are given a class, and other clones once, few, many or no size at all.

D: -
V: TRBV9
J: TRBJ2-1
size: few
DNA: TGTGCCAGCAGCGAGGATCTTGGGGGAAGCTCCTACAATGAGCAGTTCTTC
CDR3: CASSEDLGGSSYNEQFF

D: TRBD1
V: TRBV7-9
J: TRBJ2-2
size: -
DNA: TGTGCCAGCTACGTGGTGAGGCAGGGGGTCACCGGGGAGCTGTTTTTT
CDR3: CASYVVRQGVTGELFF

D: -
V: TRBV2
J: TRBJ2-1
size: -
DNA: TGTGCCAGCAGCAAACAGACAGGAGGGCTTAGTGAGCAGTTCTTC
CDR3: CASSKQTGGLSEQFF

D: -
V: TRBV9
J: TRBJ1-6
size: few
DNA: TGTGCCAGCAGCGTAGGGGGGACGAATTCACCCCTCCACTTT
CDR3: CASSVGGTNSPLHF

D: -
V: TRBV29-1
J: TRBJ2-1
size: -
DNA: TGCAGCGGGGGACGTTCGGCGGGAACGGCCAATGAGCAGTTCTTC
CDR3: CSGGRSAGTANEQFF

D: TRBD1
V: TRBV12-3/TRBV12-4
J: TRBJ2-5
size: -
DNA: TGTGCCAGCAGTGCCCAACACCAACAGGGGTACCAAGAGACCCAGTACTTC
CDR3: CASSAQHQQGYQETQYF

D: -
V: TRBV10-3
J: TRBJ2-7
size: many
DNA: TGTGCCATCAGTGAGCGGGGACCCTACGAGCAGTACTTC
CDR3: CAISERGPYEQYF

D: -
V: TRBV18
J: TRBJ2-1
size: few
DNA: TGTGCCAGCTCACCACCATCCAGGGGCGGAAATGAGCAGTTCTTC
CDR3: CASSPPSRGGNEQFF

D: TRBD1
V: TRBV4-3
J: TRBJ1-1
size: -
DNA: TGCGCCAGCAGCCAAGGACAGGGCAACACTGAAGCTTTCTTT
CDR3: CASSQGQGNTEAFF

D: -
V: TRBV6-6
J: TRBJ2-1
size: -
DNA: TGTGCCAGCAGAGATAGGAACAATGAGCAGTTCTTC
CDR3: CASRDRNNEQFF

D: -
V: TRBV28
J: TRBJ2-3
size: few
DNA: TGTGCCAGCAGTTTAGTGGCTAGCCGCACAGATACGCAGTATTTT
CDR3: CASSLVASRTDTQYF

D: -
V: TRBV28
J: TRBJ2-7
size: -
DNA: TGTGCCAGCAGTTTCCCCGGCGACTACGAGCAGTACTTC
CDR3: CASSFPGDYEQYF

D: TRBD2
V: TRBV20-1
J: TRBJ2-3
size: few
DNA: TGCAGTGCTAGTGGGCTAGCGGGGTCCACAGATACGCAGTATTTT
CDR3: CSASGLAGSTDTQYF

D: TRBD1
V: TRBV7-9
J: TRBJ2-7
size: -
DNA: TGTGCCAGCAGCCTTGCGGGACAGGGAAGCAATGAGCAGTACTTC
CDR3: CASSLAGQGSNEQYF

D: -
V: TRBV20-1
J: TRBJ2-7
size: -
DNA: TGCAGTGCCCCCGTGGGGACTGCCCCTCTCCTCCACGAGCAGTACTTC
CDR3: CSAPVGTAPLLHEQYF

D: -
V: TRBV6-5
J: TRBJ2-3
size: -
DNA: TGTGCCAGCAGTTACTTATCCGGCACAGATACGCAGTATTTT
CDR3: CASSYLSGTDTQYF

D: -
V: TRBV7-2
J: TRBJ1-2
size: -
DNA: TGTGCCAGCAGCCCTTGGGGGGCCAAGGGCTACACCTTC
CDR3: CASSPWGAKGYTF

D: -
V: TRBV14
J: TRBJ2-7
size: -
DNA: TGTGCCAGCAGCCAAGGATACAGCTACGAGCAGTACTTC
CDR3: CASSQGYSYEQYF

D: -
V: TRBV20-1
J: TRBJ2-3
size: few
DNA: TGCAGCCCCGTTGACACTGCCGGCACAGATACGCAGTATTTT
CDR3: CSPVDTAGTDTQYF

D: TRBD1
V: TRBV5-6
J: TRBJ1-4
size: few
DNA: TGTGCCAGCAGCGCCGGGACAGGCGCCATTAGTCAACTGTTTTTT
CDR3: CASSAGTGAISQLFF

D: TRBD2
V: TRBV7-2
J: TRBJ2-1
size: -
DNA: TGTGCCAGCAGCTTATTCCGCGGGGGGGCCGTCAATGAGCAGTTCTTC
CDR3: CASSLFRGGAVNEQFF

D: TRBD1
V: TRBV6-6
J: TRBJ2-7
size: -
DNA: TGTGCCAGCAGTTACTCTATAGGGGGCGGGCACGAGCAGTACTTC
CDR3: CASSYSIGGGHEQYF

D: -
V: TRBV7-9
J: TRBJ2-3
size: few
DNA: TGTGCCAGCAGCTTACCTTCCCCCAAAGATACGCAGTATTTT
CDR3: CASSLPSPKDTQYF

D: -
V: TRBV20-1
J: TRBJ2-7
size: -
DNA: TGCAGTGCCTGGGACACCGCCTACGAGCAGTACTTC
CDR3: CSAWDTAYEQYF

D: -
V: TRBV28
J: TRBJ1-2
size: few
DNA: TGTGCCAGCAGTCGGCACCATAACTATGGCTACACCTTC
CDR3: CASSRHHNYGYTF

D: -
V: TRBV5-1
J: TRBJ2-5
size: -
DNA: TGCGCCAGCGGCCAATATCTGGGGGGGGGCAGTGAGACCCAGTACTTC
CDR3: CASGQYLGGGSETQYF

D: -
V: TRBV29-1
J: TRBJ2-5
size: once
DNA: TGCAGCGTTGAGCGTCTCGGCGGGACCCAGTACTTC
CDR3: CSVERLGGTQYF

D: TRBD1
V: TRBV4-1
J: TRBJ1-1
size: few
DNA: TGCGCCAGCAGCCCACAGGGGTCCTCGGAAGCTTTCTTT
CDR3: CASSPQGSSEAFF

D: -
V: TRBV20-1
J: TRBJ2-4
size: few
DNA: TGCAGTGCTAGTCTGGGTTTAAACATTCAGTACTTC
CDR3: CSASLGLNIQYF

D: -
V: TRBV20-1
J: TRBJ1-1
size: few
DNA: TGCAGTGCAAGGACTAGGGCATTTCAGGCTTTCTTT
CDR3: CSARTRAFQAFF

D: -
V: TRBV21-1
J: TRBJ2-3
size: -
DNA: TGTGCCAGCAGCAAAGCGTCGACAGCAGATACGCAGTATTTT
CDR3: CASSKASTADTQYF

D: TRBD2
V: TRBV5-4
J: TRBJ2-7
size: -
DNA: TGTACCAGCAGCTCTGCTCGACTAGCGGGAGCCTACGAGCAGTACTTC
CDR3: CTSSSARLAGAYEQYF

D: -
V: TRBV2
J: TRBJ1-2
size: few
DNA: TGTGCCTGCAGAGTACCGGTTTCCAACGGCTACACCTTC
CDR3: CACRVPVSNGYTF